The present TCR beta chain was sequenced within a study of regulatory T cells in long-lasting Graves disease. This clonotype came up many times. What it binds is not known. The CDR3 extends over 14 amino acids. J gave up 2 bases and V 6 bases, and 4 bases lay outside the gene matches. Germline V gene lookup returns CDR1 ENHRY and CDR2 SYGVKD. Study-wide results and limits: Study was limited to peripheral blood, excluding thyroid tissue.

iRepertoire HTBI primers and Arm-PCR of CDR3 regions built TCR beta libraries. MiXCR, run by TCRdb on the multiplex PCR reads, gives a single entry per CDR3 protein. The table includes over 300,000 distinct CDR3 sequences, around a fifth detected once. Time point meaning: persistent/refractory GD, antithyroid drugs over 5 years with positive TRAb. The authors made the TCR library using RNA they extracted from PBMCs. The J gene is TRBJ1-1, the V gene TRBV10-3, with TRBD1 matching 9 bases. This material consisted of peripheral blood mononuclear cells (PBMCs), taken when the disease was refractory, from a patient treated with antithyroid drugs. The TCR comes from a female donor with Graves disease. CDR3 coding DNA: TGTGCCATCAGGGGGACAGGGAGTAACACTGAAGCTTTCTTT. Translation: CAIRGTGSNTEAFF.